A selection of T cell receptor beta chains follows, all from one sample in a study of radiation and T cells in renal cell carcinoma. The method was immunoSEQ multiplex PCR; TCRdb's version includes in-frame clones alone and lacks a portion of them. This table has some 15,000 clones, around 50% appearing once. Sample: tumor tissue, taken from a patient whose treatment included radiotherapy and nephrectomy. All receptors derive from a woman aged 55-75 years with renal cell carcinoma. Each CDR3 is given with its conserved first and last residue. Size is omitted from some rows. Given values are once, few, many or a class for expanded clones.

.,TRBJ2-7,TRBV5-6,CASSLVTSVGMGEQYF
few,TRBJ2-7,TRBV19,CASAEGVRAGTEQYF
.,TRBJ2-7,TRBV6-5,CASSRGPSYEQYF
.,TRBJ2-2,TRBV27,CASSPLSGGMTGELFF
few,TRBJ1-2,TRBV9,CASSPIPTGANYGYTF
.,TRBJ1-5,TRBV28,CASSRGFGNQPQHF
many,TRBJ2-1,TRBV7-2,CASSLFSIPGQGYNNEQFF
.,TRBJ2-7,TRBV7-6,CASSLNPDRVASYEQYF
many,TRBJ2-7,TRBV6-1,CASRGLAGASLEQYF
.,TRBJ2-3,TRBV14,CASSQFGGAGDTQYF
few,TRBJ1-1,TRBV27,CAIGGPFDEAFF
.,TRBJ2-7,TRBV6-5,CASSSLAGGLYEQYF
few,TRBJ2-3,TRBV4-1,CASSHGLDRSLSTDTQYF
.,TRBJ1-2,TRBV2,CASSVGTYPPYTF
.,TRBJ1-1,TRBV2,CASSESGHSNTEAFF
.,TRBJ1-3,TRBV5-6,CASAVGGTGNTIYF
.,TRBJ2-2,TRBV7-2,CASSFGGSLNTGELFF
.,TRBJ2-7,TRBV7-8,CASSSTGSYEQYF
.,TRBJ2-7,TRBV6-5,CASSPETTYEQYF
few,TRBJ2-3,TRBV7-2,CASSARDAWDTQYF
.,TRBJ2-5,TRBV9,CASSVALRETQYF